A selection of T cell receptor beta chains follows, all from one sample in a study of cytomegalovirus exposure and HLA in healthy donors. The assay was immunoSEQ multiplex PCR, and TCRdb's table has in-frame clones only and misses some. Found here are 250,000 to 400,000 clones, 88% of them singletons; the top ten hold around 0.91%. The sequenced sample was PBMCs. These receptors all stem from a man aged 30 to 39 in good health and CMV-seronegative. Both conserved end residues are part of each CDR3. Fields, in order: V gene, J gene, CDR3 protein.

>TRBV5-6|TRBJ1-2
CASSLDRVVYGYTF
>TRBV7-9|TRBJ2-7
CASSLAWQGNYEQYF
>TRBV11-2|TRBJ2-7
CASSLHEDYEQYF
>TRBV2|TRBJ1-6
CASSRRESPLHF
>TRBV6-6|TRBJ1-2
CASQQGNGYTF
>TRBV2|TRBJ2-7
CASMIGLGYEQYF
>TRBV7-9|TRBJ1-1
CASSSTGNTEAFF
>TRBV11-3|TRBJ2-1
CASSSRTGTYNEQFF
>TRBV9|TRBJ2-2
CASSATLQGSTGELFF
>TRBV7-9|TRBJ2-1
CASSFDNEQFF
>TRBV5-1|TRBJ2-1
CASSLGLARNEQFF
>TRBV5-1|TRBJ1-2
CASSGTLNRGRDYGYTF
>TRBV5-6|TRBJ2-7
CASEWRGSHEQYF
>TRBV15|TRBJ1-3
CATSAGSSGNTIYF
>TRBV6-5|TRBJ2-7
CASSYEGDPYEQYF
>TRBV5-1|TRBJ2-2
CASSLDTSGATGELFF
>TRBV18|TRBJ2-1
CASSPPEGYNEQFF